This T cell receptor (beta chain) is drawn from a study of T-cell memory formation after mild COVID-19. General study results and limits: Pre-infection memory carried some responding clones, suggesting that cross-reactive memory joined.

MiXCR, applied by TCRdb to the 5' RACE reads, yields one record per CDR3 protein. The table lists 120,000 to 150,000 distinct CDR3 sequences, 15% to 20% of them singletons. A remark on this clonotype: The antigen is not known.

CDR3 size: 13 residues. Germline V gene sequence: CDR1 SGHTA, CDR2 FQGTGA. V gave up 5 bases and J gave up 12 bases; unmatched junction bases: 3. The clonotype was recovered from an adult woman who had mild COVID-19 (a few samples of this study predate the infection). Cell type and time point are not known. The specimen sequenced was PBMCs or a T cell subset sorted from them (not recorded which). The chain uses TRBV7-3 and TRBJ2-1; 14 bases are shared with TRBD2. The chain's CDR3 is CASSIGTSGRQFF. CDR3 nucleotide sequence: TGTGCCAGCAGCATTGGGACTAGCGGGAGGCAGTTCTTC.